One sample yielded the 20 T cell receptor beta chains listed below, sequenced in a study of Ad26.COV2.S vaccination and SARS-CoV-2 variants. Sample treatment: some 20 received Ad26.COV2.S at low or high dose, single or two shots; 5 received placebo; per-sample allocation not given. Specimens were obtained on day 63 following the first vaccine or placebo injection. Repertoires were generated with immunoSEQ multiplex PCR, while TCRdb's copy carries only in-frame clones and drops some. The sample shows about 400,000 clones, approximately 90% of them seen only once. This specimen consisted of peripheral blood, obtained in a trial of Ad26.COV2.S vaccine versus placebo. The receptors originated from a person between 18 and 65 years old who received the Ad26.COV2.S COVID-19 vaccine or a placebo.

The genes are TRBV5-1 and TRBJ2-2; TRBD2 matches at 10 bases. Germline CDR1 is SGHRS and CDR2 is YFSETQ. The V and J ends lost 5 bases and 6 bases, in that order; junction bases with no gene match: 7. The CDR3 is made up of 15 amino acids. The CDR3 region has the DNA TGCGCCAGCAGTGGTCTAGCGGGGGAATCCGGGGAGCTGTTTTTT. This codes for CASSGLAGESGELFF.

CDR3 DNA: TGTGCCAGCAGCTTAAATGGAAATCTAGCGGGGGGGTGGGATACGCAGTATTTT. Translation gives CASSLNGNLAGGWDTQYF. The chain recombines TRBV7-2 with TRBJ2-3; 12 bases are a match to TRBD2. CDR3 length equals 18 residues. Germline lookup yields CDR1 SGHTA and CDR2 FQGNSA. Losses at the gene ends were 2 bases for V and 6 bases for J; bases not matched to a gene: 12.

The chain links TRBV3-1 (or the pseudogene TRBV3-2) to TRBJ1-2; D ambiguous. This CDR3 has 12 residues. Germline CDR1 is LGHDT and CDR2 is YNNKEL (reference sequence). Trimming removed 6 bases from V and 7 bases from J, with 12 bases in between. DNA for the CDR3: TGTGCCAGCAGGCTCGGCGGCGGTGGCTACACCTTC. Amino acids: CASRLGGGGYTF.

The chain uses TRBV7-9 and TRBJ2-7; 7 bases are shared with TRBD1. The V gene's germline CDR1 is SEHNR and CDR2 FQNEAQ (reference sequence). The V and J ends lost 5 bases and 2 bases, in that order; junction bases with no gene match: 9. The CDR3 totals 15 residues. CDR3 DNA: TGTGCCAGCAGCCGGACGACAGGGAACCCCTACGAGCAGTACTTC. It codes for CASSRTTGNPYEQYF.

The V call is TRBV19, the J call TRBJ2-5, with 9 bases aligning to TRBD2. CDR1 and CDR2 from the germline V gene are LNHDA and SQIVND (reference sequence). The V segment lost 3 bases and the J segment 3 bases; nucleotides outside the gene matches: 5. CDR3 length: 15 residues. The CDR3 coding sequence is TGTGCCAGTAGTATCTGGCTAGCGGGAAAAGAGACCCAGTACTTC. It specifies CASSIWLAGKETQYF.

The gene calls are TRBV12-3 or TRBV12-4 and TRBJ1-2, with 8 nucleotides matching TRBD1. The CDR3 consists of 13 residues. Trimming removed 6 bases from V and 4 bases from J; junction bases left unmatched: 4. For the CDR3, the DNA is TGTGCCAGCAGATCTGGGACAGGCTATGGCTACACCTTC. Translating gives CASRSGTGYGYTF.

The chain uses TRBV18 and TRBJ1-2; D gene ambiguous. The CDR3 contains 15 residues. Germline V gives CDR1 KGHSH, CDR2 LQKENI. V lost 2 bases and J 4 bases, leaving 14 bases between the germline ends. DNA of the CDR3: TGTGCCAGCTCACCAGGAGGGATCGGCACCTATGGCTACACCTTC. Protein sequence: CASSPGGIGTYGYTF.

The chain couples TRBV4-1 to TRBJ2-7; no clear D gene. The V end lost 5 bases, the J end lost 5 bases, and 19 bases lay between the germline ends. CDR3 length equals 15 residues. Germline V gene data show CDR1 as MGHRA and CDR2 as YSYEKL. Here the CDR3 reads CASSSYLSRRDEQYF. CDR3 DNA sequence: TGCGCCAGCAGCTCATACCTGAGTAGACGGGACGAGCAGTACTTC.

The chain uses TRBV5-8 and TRBJ1-5; D is possibly TRBD1 (6 bases). Germline CDR1 SGHTS, CDR2 YDEGEE. The CDR3 totals 15 residues. V was pared by 2 bases and J by 4 bases, with 13 bases between. Here the CDR3 reads CASSLSPGVNQPQHF. The CDR3 bases are TGTGCCAGCAGCTTATCCCCAGGGGTAAATCAGCCCCAGCATTTT.

The chain has TRBV7-2 and TRBJ2-5; no reliable D call. The CDR3 runs to 12 residues. The V gene lost 1 base and the J gene lost 6 bases, with 6 bases spanning the gap. From germline, CDR1 is SGHTA and CDR2 FQGNSA. This CDR3 is CASSLVPQTQYF. The CDR3 DNA follows: TGTGCCAGCAGCTTAGTTCCCCAGACCCAGTACTTC. The full variable domain, in which reference TRBV7-2 and TRBJ2-5 provide the parts outside the CDR3, is GAGVSQSPSNKVTEKGKDVELRCDPISGHTALYWYRQSLGQGLEFLIYFQGNSAPDKSGLPSDRFSAERTGGSVSTLTIQRTQQEDSAVYLCASSLVPQTQYFGPGTRLLVL.

J is TRBJ1-4 and V is TRBV6-1, with a tentative D call TRBD1 (5 bases). V lost 3 bases to trimming and J lost 5 bases, with 19 bases between them. Germline V gene data show CDR1 as MNHNS and CDR2 as SASEGT. This CDR3 contains 17 residues. CDR3 DNA sequence: TGTGCCAGCAGTGACCCACTAAGGCCCAGGGTAAATGAAAAACTGTTTTTT. Residues: CASSDPLRPRVNEKLFF.

This chain joins TRBV6-5 and TRBJ1-2, with no clear D. V dropped 6 bases and J dropped 3 bases, with 11 bases sitting between them. CDR3 length: 13 residues. From germline, CDR1 is MNHEY and CDR2 SVGAGI. The DNA of the CDR3 is TGTGCCAGCAGGCCCCGGCGGCACTATGGCTACACCTTC. It encodes CASRPRRHYGYTF.

CDR3 residues: CASTPRLGSYEQYF. The CDR3 nucleotides are TGTGCCAGCACCCCCCGGCTAGGATCCTACGAGCAGTACTTC. V usage is TRBV5-5 and J usage is TRBJ2-7; the D is unclear. The V end lost 6 bases, the J end lost 1 base, and 14 bases lay between the germline ends. CDR1 is SGHKS, CDR2 YYEKEE, per germline (reference sequence). The length of the CDR3 is 14 residues.

The chain has TRBV9 and TRBJ1-3, with no clear D. Germline V lookup: CDR1 SGDLS, CDR2 YYNGEE. V shed 4 bases and J shed 7 bases, with 9 bases lying between them. The CDR3 is made up of 12 amino acids. This chain's CDR3 is CASSPFSNTIYF. The DNA for the CDR3 is TGTGCCAGCAGCCCCTTTAGTAACACCATATATTTT.

The chain joins TRBV14 to TRBJ1-2; TRBD1 is a possible D gene (5 bases). This CDR3 has 16 residues. Germline V gives CDR1 SGHDN, CDR2 FVKESK. The V gene lost 0 bases and the J gene lost 9 bases, with 20 bases spanning the gap. The DNA for the CDR3 is TGTGCCAGCAGCCAAGATGGAGCAGGGCCGCGGGAGAGCTACACCTTC. Translating it yields CASSQDGAGPRESYTF.

The rearrangement uses TRBV7-9 and TRBJ1-2; 8 nucleotides match TRBD1. The CDR3 has 18 residues. The germline gives CDR1 SEHNR, CDR2 FQNEAQ (reference sequence). V shed 2 bases, J shed 2 bases, and the junction held 13 bases outside the gene matches. CDR3 sequence reads: CASSLMEGRGLWNYGYTF. CDR3 nucleotides: TGTGCCAGCAGCTTAATGGAGGGCAGGGGGCTCTGGAACTATGGCTACACCTTC.

The table lists this clone with a few counts. The chain recombines TRBV11-2 with TRBJ2-1; 7 bases match TRBD2. Trimming at V came to 5 bases and at J to 7 bases, leaving 11 bases not matched to a gene. There are 15 residues in the CDR3. Looked up from germline, CDR1 is SGHAT and CDR2 is FQNNGV. In DNA form, the CDR3 reads TGTGCCAGCAGCCCCCGACGCGGGGGTCAGAATGAGCAGTTCTTC. Translated: CASSPRRGGQNEQFF. The variable domain in full, completed from reference TRBV11-2 and TRBJ2-1, reads EAGVAQSPRYKIIEKRQSVAFWCNPISGHATLYWYQQILGQGPKLLIQFQNNGVVDDSQLPKDRFSAERLKGVDSTLKIQPAKLEDSAVYLCASSPRRGGQNEQFFGPGTRLTVL.

This chain connects TRBV7-8 to TRBJ2-1, with 9 nucleotides matching TRBD2. With V trimmed by 0 bases and J by 12 bases, 9 bases remained unmatched. This CDR3 is built from 15 residues. The germline V gene has CDR1 SGHVS and CDR2 FQNEAQ. DNA of the CDR3: TGTGCCAGCAGCTTAGCGTTGCCAGGGCGGGGGGGGCAGTTCTTC. Amino acids: CASSLALPGRGGQFF.

The chain joins TRBV19 to TRBJ1-1; D is ambiguous. The CDR3 totals 14 residues. In germline, CDR1 is LNHDA, CDR2 SQIVND (reference sequence). The germline V and J ends were trimmed by 2 bases and 0 bases, with 7 bases remaining between them. The CDR3 region is CASSIPNMNTEAFF. The DNA of the CDR3 is TGTGCCAGTAGTATACCGAATATGAACACTGAAGCTTTCTTT.

The V and J genes are TRBV9 and TRBJ2-1; no reliable D call. The germline gives CDR1 SGDLS, CDR2 YYNGEE. Trimming removed 4 bases at V and 4 bases at J, with 6 bases between. The CDR3 length is 12 residues. In DNA, the CDR3 is TGTGCCAGCAGCAGCCATTACAATGAGCAGTTCTTC. It is translated as CASSSHYNEQFF.